The entry below describes one TCR beta chain. Its cognate antigen has yet to be identified. Base-call qualities are not available, and no considerably larger clone is one nucleotide away. This specimen belongs to a study of breast tumors, draining lymph nodes, adjacent tissues (dated by TCRdb to the mid-2010s). Looking at the study overall: In breast cancer patients, the study compared the TCR beta repertoires of tumor, adjacent nontumor tissue and axillary lymph nodes. The study was designed to assess the relationships and possible T-cell exchange between tumor, surrounding tissue and draining lymph node repertoires in human breast cancer.

Sequencing used an Illumina HiSeq 2000. Multiplex PCR amplification was used to generate the TCR beta chain libraries. High-throughput sequencing was used to analyze the amplified TCR beta chain products. The public reads were reanalyzed by TCRdb: fastp trimming at Q25, MiXCR alignment, in-frame beta chains only. Every entry covers one CDR3 protein and lists the most common genes and DNA from its rows. Recorded for this sample are around 300,000 distinct CDR3 sequences; 30% to 35% of them occurred a single time. Clones ranked in the top ten supply 0.85% to 1.3% of the sample. Findings and caveats that apply to the study as a whole: Rather than being directly demonstrated, the conclusion that tumor T cells originate in lymph nodes was presented as consistent with a hypothesis. Tumor T-cell repertoires showed less diversity than lymph node repertoires and more diversity than nontumor tissue repertoires, and tumor T-cell repertoires showed preferential V and J gene usage. The data were judged consistent with most tumor T cells deriving from the lymph node and then expanding within tumor tissue. In luminal-like breast cancer, tumor and nontumor tissue repertoires resembled each other significantly more than in basal-like breast cancer.

The axillary draining lymph nodes of breast cancer patients were the source of the lymph node samples. The sequence came from a female donor with breast cancer. Some clones in this sample may be carry-over from other donors' samples. What was sequenced was axillary lymph node tissue.

CDR3 region: CSVGLAGGAKPQHF. The sequence in DNA is TGCAGTGTGGGACTAGCGGGAGGGGCCAAGCCCCAGCATTTT. This sequence uses TRBV20-1 and TRBJ1-5, with TRBD1 tentatively as D gene (5 bases match). V sheds 7 bases and J sheds 8 bases, leaving 21 bases between their ends. In the germline V gene (reference sequence), CDR1 corresponds to DFQATT and CDR2 to SNEGSKA. The cysteine opens and the phenylalanine closes a CDR3 of 14 amino acids. The CDR3 DNA has 42 bases and is translated from base 1.